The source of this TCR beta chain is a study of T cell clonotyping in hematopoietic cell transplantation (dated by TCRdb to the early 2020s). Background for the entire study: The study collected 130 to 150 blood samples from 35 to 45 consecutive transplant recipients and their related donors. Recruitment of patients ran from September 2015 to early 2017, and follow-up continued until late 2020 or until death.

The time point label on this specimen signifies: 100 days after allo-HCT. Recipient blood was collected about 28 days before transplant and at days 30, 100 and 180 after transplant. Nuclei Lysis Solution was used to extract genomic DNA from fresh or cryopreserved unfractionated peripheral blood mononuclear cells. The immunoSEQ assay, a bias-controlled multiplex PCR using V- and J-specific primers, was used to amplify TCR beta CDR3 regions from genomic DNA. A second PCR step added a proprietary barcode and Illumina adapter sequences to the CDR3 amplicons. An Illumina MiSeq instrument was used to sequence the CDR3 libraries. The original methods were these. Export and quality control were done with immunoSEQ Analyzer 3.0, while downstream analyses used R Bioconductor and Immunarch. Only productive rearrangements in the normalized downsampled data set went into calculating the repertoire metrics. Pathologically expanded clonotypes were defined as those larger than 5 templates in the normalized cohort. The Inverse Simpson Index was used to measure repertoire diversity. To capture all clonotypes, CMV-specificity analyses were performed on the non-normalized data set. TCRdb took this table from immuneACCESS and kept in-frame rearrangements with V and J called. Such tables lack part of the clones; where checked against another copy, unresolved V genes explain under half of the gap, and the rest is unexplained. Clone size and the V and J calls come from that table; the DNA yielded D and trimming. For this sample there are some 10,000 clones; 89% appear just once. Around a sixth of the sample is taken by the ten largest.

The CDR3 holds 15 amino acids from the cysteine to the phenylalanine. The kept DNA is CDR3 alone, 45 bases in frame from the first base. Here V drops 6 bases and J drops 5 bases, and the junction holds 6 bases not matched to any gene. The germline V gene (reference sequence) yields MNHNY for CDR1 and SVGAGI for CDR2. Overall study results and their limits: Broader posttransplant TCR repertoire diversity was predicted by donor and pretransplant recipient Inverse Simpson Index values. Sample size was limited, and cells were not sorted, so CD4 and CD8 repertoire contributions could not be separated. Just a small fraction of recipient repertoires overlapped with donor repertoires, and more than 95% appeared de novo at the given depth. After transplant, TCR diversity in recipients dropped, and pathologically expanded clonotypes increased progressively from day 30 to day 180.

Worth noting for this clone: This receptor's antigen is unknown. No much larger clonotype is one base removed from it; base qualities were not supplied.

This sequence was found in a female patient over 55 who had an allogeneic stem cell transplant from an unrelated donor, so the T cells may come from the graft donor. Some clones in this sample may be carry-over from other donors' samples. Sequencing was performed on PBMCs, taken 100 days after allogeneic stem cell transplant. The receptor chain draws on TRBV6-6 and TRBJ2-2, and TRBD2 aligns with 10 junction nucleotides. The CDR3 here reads CASSSGREETGELFF. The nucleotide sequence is TGTGCCAGCAGCAGCGGGAGGGAAGAAACCGGGGAGCTGTTTTTT.